One sample yielded the 30 T cell receptor beta chains listed below, sequenced in a study of T cell responses to AZD1222 COVID-19 vaccine. The protocol was immunoSEQ multiplex PCR, while the TCRdb copy is restricted to in-frame clones and leaves out a portion. The data show 250,000 to 300,000 clones, almost 95% seen once. The starting material was peripheral blood, obtained 28 days after the second AZD1222 dose. These receptors all stem from an adult who received the AZD1222 COVID-19 vaccine.

This clone was seen a handful of times. The J gene is TRBJ1-4, the V gene TRBV4-3; 8 nucleotides match TRBD1. Germline CDR1 and CDR2: LGHNA and YSLEER. There are 19 residues in the CDR3. Trimming took 1 base from V and 0 from J; bases not matched to a gene: 10. The CDR3 DNA reads TGCGCCAGCAGCCAAGCCCCCGACAGGGGATCTGCAACTAATGAAAAACTGTTTTTT. It specifies CASSQAPDRGSATNEKLFF.

The chain carries TRBV9 and TRBJ1-1, with D maybe TRBD1 (6 bases). Trimming stripped 4 bases from V and 6 bases from J, with 19 bases between. This CDR3 region has 15 residues. Germline CDR1 is SGDLS and CDR2 is YYNGEE. Here the CDR3 reads CASSLSWGLGAEAFF. The DNA of the CDR3 is TGTGCCAGCAGCTTAAGTTGGGGGCTAGGGGCTGAAGCTTTCTTT.

This clone is a singleton in its sample. The chain employs TRBV25-1 and TRBJ2-3; tentative D call: TRBD2 (5 bases). The CDR3 is made up of 17 amino acids. Looked up from germline, CDR1 is MGHDK and CDR2 is SYGVNS. Trimming stripped 2 bases from V and 2 bases from J, with 17 bases between. The CDR3 sequence is CASSEGMGAAYTDTQYF. CDR3 nucleotide sequence: TGTGCCAGCAGTGAAGGTATGGGAGCGGCTTACACAGATACGCAGTATTTT.

This clone was counted once. This chain joins TRBV19 and TRBJ2-1; 13 bases are a match to TRBD2. The germline V gene encodes CDR1 LNHDA and CDR2 SQIVND (reference sequence). The CDR3 is made up of 17 amino acids. The V and J ends lost 7 bases and 7 bases, in that order; junction bases with no gene match: 13. CDR3 sequence: CASNDGWTSGRANEQFF. CDR3 in DNA: TGTGCCAGTAATGACGGATGGACTAGCGGGAGAGCTAATGAGCAGTTCTTC.

The chain joins TRBV15 to TRBJ1-5, with 11 bases matching TRBD1. The junction had 7 bases not matched to a gene; V was cut back by 3 bases and J by 6 bases. Germline CDR1 LNHNV, CDR2 YYDKDF (reference sequence). The CDR3 is made up of 16 amino acids. This CDR3 is CATSRNGQGAGQPQHF. DNA for the CDR3: TGTGCCACCAGCAGGAACGGACAGGGGGCCGGTCAGCCCCAGCATTTT.

This chain links TRBV15 with TRBJ2-7; the match to TRBD1 covers 11 bases. In germline, CDR1 is LNHNV, CDR2 YYDKDF (reference sequence). The CDR3 runs to 15 residues. Germline trimming cut 1 base from V and 3 bases from J; bases unmatched to any gene: 2. CDR3 sequence (DNA): TGTGCCACCAGCAGAGGGACAGGGGGCATCTACGAGCAGTACTTC. Protein product: CATSRGTGGIYEQYF.

The V gene is TRBV24-1, the J gene TRBJ2-3; D gene uncertain. Germline assignment: CDR1 KGHDR and CDR2 SFDVKD. CDR3 length equals 14 residues. The ends were cut back, 5 bases at V and 6 bases at J, with 14 bases in the middle. The CDR3: CATSGRGYGDTQYF. CDR3 in DNA: TGTGCCACCAGTGGACGCGGTTACGGGGATACGCAGTATTTT.

The chain combines TRBV27 with TRBJ2-7; D is unclear. Germline CDR1 MNHEY, CDR2 SMNVEV (reference sequence). Trimming stripped 3 bases from V and 0 bases from J, with 9 bases between. The CDR3 totals 14 residues. This chain's CDR3 is CASSLSGLSYEQYF. The CDR3 DNA reads TGTGCCAGCAGTTTGTCAGGTCTCTCCTACGAGCAGTACTTC.

The V and J genes are TRBV19 and TRBJ2-1; a weak D match, TRBD1 (5 bases). The CDR3 totals 16 residues. The germline gives CDR1 LNHDA, CDR2 SQIVND (reference sequence). V lost 10 bases, J lost 0 bases, and 19 bases lay in between. In nucleotides, the CDR3 is TGTGCCACCACCTCCAGGGTTTCGAACTCCTACAATGAGCAGTTCTTC. The encoded protein is CATTSRVSNSYNEQFF.

The V call is TRBV12-5, the J call TRBJ1-1, with a possible D match to TRBD1 (6 bases). CDR3 length: 14 amino acids. The V end lost 4 bases, the J end lost 1 base, and 10 bases lay between the germline ends. Per the germline V gene, CDR1 is LGHNT and CDR2 is FRNRAP. The CDR3 loop reads CASGSQTGNTEAFF. The CDR3 DNA reads as TGTGCTAGTGGTTCCCAGACAGGGAACACTGAAGCTTTCTTT. The full variable domain, rest sourced from reference TRBV12-5 and TRBJ1-1, is DARVTQTPRHKVTEMGQEVTMRCQPILGHNTVFWYRQTMMQGLELLAYFRNRAPLDDSGMPKDRFSAEMPDATLATLKIQPSEPRDSAVYFCASGSQTGNTEAFFGQGTRLTVV.

The gene calls are TRBV15 and TRBJ2-7; 9 positions match TRBD1. Germline CDR1 reads LNHNV; CDR2 reads YYDKDF (reference sequence). This CDR3 region has 15 residues. V lost 1 base to trimming and J lost 2 bases; unmatched junction nucleotides: 3. The CDR3, as DNA: TGTGCCACCAGCAGAGGGGGACAGGGCCCCTACGAGCAGTACTTC. It encodes CATSRGGQGPYEQYF. The entire variable domain, with the rest obtained from reference TRBV15 and TRBJ2-7, is as follows: DAMVIQNPRYQVTQFGKPVTLSCSQTLNHNVMYWYQQKSSQAPKLLFHYYDKDFNNEADTPDNFQSRRPNTSFCFLDIRSPGLGDTAMYLCATSRGGQGPYEQYFGPGTRLTVT.

The V call is TRBV28, the J call TRBJ2-1, with 13 bases fitting TRBD2. The V segment lost 4 bases and the J segment 7 bases; nucleotides outside the gene matches: 7. The length of the CDR3 is 16 residues. Germline V CDR1 and CDR2: MDHEN, SYDVKM. DNA of the CDR3: TGTGCCAGCAGTTCCACCGGACTAGCGGGGGTGAATGAGCAGTTCTTC. It specifies CASSSTGLAGVNEQFF.

This chain joins TRBV5-4 and TRBJ2-3; D is possibly TRBD1 (5 bases). The V end lost 9 bases, the J end lost 0 bases, and 14 bases lay between the germline ends. CDR3 length equals 14 residues. Germline V lookup: CDR1 SGHNT, CDR2 YYREEE (reference sequence). The DNA of the CDR3 is TGTGCCACGATTCTTAGGGGCAGCACAGATACGCAGTATTTT. Protein product: CATILRGSTDTQYF.

CDR3 bases: TGTGCCACCGGTGAGGCAGGGGGGAATTCACCCCTCCACTTT. Its translation is CATGEAGGNSPLHF. V is TRBV27 and J is TRBJ1-6, with 7 bases lining up with TRBD1. V shed 10 bases, J shed 7 bases, and the junction held 10 bases outside the gene matches. The germline V gene encodes CDR1 MNHEY and CDR2 SMNVEV (reference sequence). The CDR3 length is 14 residues.

The chain has TRBV2 and TRBJ1-1; a possible D gene is TRBD1 (5 bases). Trimming removed 6 bases at V and 1 base at J, with 15 bases between. In germline, CDR1 is SNHLY, CDR2 FYNNEI. The CDR3 is made up of 15 amino acids. CDR3 region: CASRGGRLKNTEAFF. The DNA of the CDR3 is TGTGCCAGCAGGGGGGGGAGGCTAAAGAACACTGAAGCTTTCTTT.

The gene calls are TRBV9 and TRBJ1-1; 8 nucleotides agree with TRBD1. V lost 5 bases, J lost 1 base, and 4 bases stayed unmatched. CDR1 and CDR2 (germline): SGDLS, YYNGEE. This CDR3 is 14 amino acids long. The DNA for the CDR3 is TGTGCCAGCAGGGCCGGGACAGGGAACACTGAAGCTTTCTTT. This encodes CASRAGTGNTEAFF.

The chain uses TRBV20-1 and TRBJ2-1; 10 bases map to TRBD2. This CDR3 spans 14 amino acids. Trimming cost V 3 bases and J 4 bases; bases outside gene matches: 3. CDR1 and CDR2 (germline): DFQATT, SNEGSKA (reference sequence). The CDR3 nucleotides are TGCAGTGCTAGTGGTAGCGGGGGGTACAATGAGCAGTTCTTC. It encodes CSASGSGGYNEQFF.

This clone occurred once. This CDR3 is CASSMPGPRGRTGELFF. DNA of the CDR3: TGTGCCAGTAGTATGCCCGGGCCTCGGGGGAGGACCGGGGAGCTGTTTTTT. The chain couples TRBV19 to TRBJ2-2, with a tentative D call TRBD2 (6 bases). The V gene lost 3 bases and the J gene lost 5 bases, with 19 bases spanning the gap. This CDR3 is built from 17 residues. In germline, CDR1 is LNHDA, CDR2 SQIVND (reference sequence). The whole variable domain, remainder taken from reference TRBV19 and TRBJ2-2, is DGGITQSPKYLFRKEGQNVTLSCEQNLNHDAMYWYRQDPGQGLRLIYYSQIVNDFQKGDIAEGYSVSREKKESFPLTVTSAQKNPTAFYLCASSMPGPRGRTGELFFGEGSRLTVL.

The chain's CDR3 is CASNDRGEDEKLFF. The CDR3 DNA reads as TGTGCCAGCAACGACAGGGGTGAAGATGAAAAACTGTTTTTT. The V and J genes are TRBV5-4 and TRBJ1-4; 8 nucleotides match TRBD1. Losses at the gene ends were 6 bases for V and 6 bases for J; bases not matched to a gene: 7. This CDR3 comprises 14 residues. Germline V gene data show CDR1 as SGHNT and CDR2 as YYREEE (reference sequence). Looking up the rest from reference TRBV5-4 and TRBJ1-4 gives the full variable domain: ETGVTQSPTHLIKTRGQQVTLRCSSQSGHNTVSWYQQALGQGPQFIFQYYREEENGRGNFPPRFSGLQFPNYSSELNVNALELDDSALYLCASNDRGEDEKLFFGSGTQLSVL.

This sequence joins TRBV28 and TRBJ2-3, with TRBD2 as a possible D gene (5 bases). This CDR3 spans 17 amino acids. Trimming removed 1 base at V and 1 base at J, with 15 bases between. Looked up from germline, CDR1 is MDHEN and CDR2 is SYDVKM. In DNA form, the CDR3 reads TGTGCCAGCAGTTTATCAGGCCTAGGGAGAGGCACAGATACGCAGTATTTT. Translating gives CASSLSGLGRGTDTQYF.

This rearrangement joins TRBV10-3 to TRBJ2-5; D is undetermined. V was clipped by 7 bases and J by 3 bases, with 6 bases between them. This CDR3 contains 11 residues. Germline values: CDR1 ENHRY, CDR2 SYGVKD. The CDR3 sequence is CAIKAEETQYF. Written as DNA, the CDR3 is TGTGCCATCAAGGCGGAAGAGACCCAGTACTTC.

The CDR3 here is CASKMNTEAFF. The CDR3 DNA follows: TGTGCCAGCAAGATGAACACTGAAGCTTTCTTT. The rearrangement joins TRBV6-5 to TRBJ1-1; D ambiguous. Looked up from germline, CDR1 is MNHEY and CDR2 is SVGAGI. This CDR3 spans 11 amino acids. With 7 bases removed from V and 0 bases from J, the gap between germline ends came to 3 bases.

The V and J genes are TRBV19 and TRBJ1-5; possibly TRBD1 for D (6 bases). The CDR3 spans 15 residues. V was pared by 6 bases and J by 2 bases, with 14 bases between. CDR1 and CDR2 from the germline V gene are LNHDA and SQIVND (reference sequence). CDR3 protein: CASRLQGTGNQPQHF. CDR3 coding DNA: TGTGCCAGTAGGCTACAGGGTACGGGCAATCAGCCCCAGCATTTT.

This sequence joins TRBV6-1 and TRBJ2-3; 8 bases line up with TRBD2. The germline V gene encodes CDR1 MNHNS and CDR2 SASEGT. After removal of 0 bases from V and 6 bases from J, the junction contained 5 bases not matched to a gene. This CDR3 comprises 15 residues. The CDR3 region is CASSEAGASGDTQYF. The CDR3 nucleotides are TGTGCCAGCAGTGAAGCTGGGGCTAGCGGGGATACGCAGTATTTT.

The chain links TRBV28 to TRBJ1-1; tentative D call: TRBD1 (6 bases). Trimming left V 1 base short and J 6 bases short, with 24 bases between. The CDR3 sequence is 18 residues long. From germline, CDR1 is MDHEN and CDR2 SYDVKM. CDR3 DNA sequence: TGTGCCAGCAGTTTATTCCCGGACAGACCCCCATTTATTTCTGAAGCTTTCTTT. Encoded protein: CASSLFPDRPPFISEAFF.

The chain uses TRBV11-2 and TRBJ2-5; 7 bases are shared with TRBD1. Germline CDR1 is SGHAT and CDR2 is FQNNGV. This CDR3 region has 14 residues. J was trimmed by 3 bases and V by 5 bases; bases with no gene match: 6. The CDR3 DNA is TGTGCCAGCAGCGCGGACAGGATGAAAGAGACCCAGTACTTC. Protein sequence: CASSADRMKETQYF.

This chain connects TRBV2 to TRBJ1-5, with unresolved D. The CDR3 extends over 13 amino acids. Trimming shortened V by 3 bases and J by 1 base, and 4 bases separated the two germline ends. The V gene's germline CDR1 is SNHLY and CDR2 FYNNEI. Here the CDR3 DNA reads TGTGCCAGCAGTGATAAGAGCAATCAGCCCCAGCATTTT. It specifies CASSDKSNQPQHF.

V usage is TRBV10-1 and J usage is TRBJ2-3, with 7 nucleotides matching TRBD1. Germline values: CDR1 WNHNN, CDR2 SYGVQD (reference sequence). The junction had 6 bases not matched to a gene; V was cut back by 6 bases and J by 0 bases. This CDR3 is 15 amino acids long. Here the CDR3 DNA reads TGCGCCAGCAGCAAGACAGGGCTAAGCACAGATACGCAGTATTTT. This encodes CASSKTGLSTDTQYF.

The chain carries TRBV28 and TRBJ2-7; 10 bases line up with TRBD1. Germline V lookup: CDR1 MDHEN, CDR2 SYDVKM. V lost 5 bases and J lost 3; bases outside the gene matches: 13. There are 17 residues in the CDR3. The CDR3 loop reads CASSPIFLGQGIYEQYF. Written as DNA, the CDR3 is TGTGCCAGCAGTCCAATCTTCCTGGGACAGGGGATCTACGAGCAGTACTTC.

This clone showed up just once. This chain joins TRBV2 and TRBJ1-5, with 7 bases that match TRBD1. The CDR3 spans 15 residues. Germline V lookup: CDR1 SNHLY, CDR2 FYNNEI. Trimming cost V 6 bases and J 2 bases; bases outside gene matches: 7. The CDR3 coding sequence is TGTGCCAGCAGGGACCCAGGGGGAGGCAATCAGCCCCAGCATTTT. Encoded protein: CASRDPGGGNQPQHF.